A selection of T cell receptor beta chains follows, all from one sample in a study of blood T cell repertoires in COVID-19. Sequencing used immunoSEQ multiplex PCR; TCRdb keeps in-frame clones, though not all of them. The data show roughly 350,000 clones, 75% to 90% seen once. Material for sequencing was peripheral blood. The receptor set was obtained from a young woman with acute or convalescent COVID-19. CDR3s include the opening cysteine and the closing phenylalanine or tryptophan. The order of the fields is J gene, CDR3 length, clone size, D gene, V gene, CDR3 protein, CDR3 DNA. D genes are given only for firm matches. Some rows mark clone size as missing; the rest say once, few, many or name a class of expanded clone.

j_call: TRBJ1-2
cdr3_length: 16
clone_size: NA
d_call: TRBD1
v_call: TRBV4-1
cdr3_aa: CASSQDPGQGVWGYTF
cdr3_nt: TGCGCCAGCAGCCAAGATCCCGGACAGGGAGTGTGGGGCTACACCTTC

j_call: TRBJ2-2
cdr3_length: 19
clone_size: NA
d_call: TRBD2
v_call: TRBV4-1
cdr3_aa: CASSQEGRGLESVTGELFF
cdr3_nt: TGCGCCAGCAGCCAAGAGGGAAGGGGACTAGAATCGGTTACCGGGGAGCTGTTTTTT

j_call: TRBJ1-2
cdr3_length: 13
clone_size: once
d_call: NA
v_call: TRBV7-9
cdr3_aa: CASSLGQIYGYTF
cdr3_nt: TGTGCCAGCAGCTTAGGACAGATTTATGGCTACACCTTC

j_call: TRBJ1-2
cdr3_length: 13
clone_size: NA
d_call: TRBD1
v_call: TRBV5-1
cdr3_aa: CASSWTGEAGYTF
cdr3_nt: TGCGCCAGCAGCTGGACAGGGGAAGCTGGCTACACCTTC

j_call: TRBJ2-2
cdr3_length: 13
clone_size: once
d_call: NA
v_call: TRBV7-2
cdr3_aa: CASSPQGTGELFF
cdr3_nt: TGTGCCAGCAGCCCCCAGGGGACCGGGGAGCTGTTTTTT

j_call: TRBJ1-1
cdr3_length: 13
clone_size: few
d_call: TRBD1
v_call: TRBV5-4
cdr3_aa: CASSDRGITEAFF
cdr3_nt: TGTGCCAGCAGCGACAGGGGAATAACTGAAGCTTTCTTT

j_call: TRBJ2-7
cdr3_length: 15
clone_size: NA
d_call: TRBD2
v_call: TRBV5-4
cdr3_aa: CASSSGLAGGYEQYF
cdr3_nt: TGTGCCAGCAGTTCCGGACTAGCGGGAGGCTACGAGCAGTACTTC

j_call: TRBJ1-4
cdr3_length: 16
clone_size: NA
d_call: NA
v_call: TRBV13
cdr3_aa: CASSARQDATNEKLFF
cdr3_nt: TGTGCCAGCAGCGCCCGACAGGATGCAACTAATGAAAAACTGTTTTTT

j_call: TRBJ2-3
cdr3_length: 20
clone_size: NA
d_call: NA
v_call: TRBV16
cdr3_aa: CASSQSLRVLAPRKTDTQYF
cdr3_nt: TGTGCCAGCAGCCAATCTTTGCGGGTTCTAGCGCCCAGGAAGACAGATACGCAGTATTTT

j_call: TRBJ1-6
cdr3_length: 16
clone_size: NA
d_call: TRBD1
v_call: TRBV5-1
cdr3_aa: CASRLGSGTENSPLHF
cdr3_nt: TGCGCCAGCAGGTTGGGGTCCGGGACAGAGAATTCACCCCTCCACTTT

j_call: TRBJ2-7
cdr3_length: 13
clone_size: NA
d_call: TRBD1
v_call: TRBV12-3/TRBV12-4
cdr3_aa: CASSLGGQEEQYF
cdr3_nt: TGTGCCAGCAGTTTAGGAGGACAGGAGGAGCAGTACTTC

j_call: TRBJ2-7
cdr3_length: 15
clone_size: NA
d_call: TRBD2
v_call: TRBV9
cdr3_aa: CASSVNGAGAYEQYF
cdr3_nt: TGTGCCAGCAGCGTAAATGGGGCGGGAGCCTACGAGCAGTACTTC

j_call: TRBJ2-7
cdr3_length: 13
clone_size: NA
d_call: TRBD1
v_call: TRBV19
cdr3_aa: CASSTGTGSPTDF
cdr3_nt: TGTGCCAGTAGCACCGGGACAGGATCTCCGACGGACTTC

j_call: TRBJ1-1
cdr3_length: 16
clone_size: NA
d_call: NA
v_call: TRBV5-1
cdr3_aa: CASSLHDSPQYTEAFF
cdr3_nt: TGCGCCAGCAGCTTGCACGACAGCCCTCAGTACACTGAAGCTTTCTTT

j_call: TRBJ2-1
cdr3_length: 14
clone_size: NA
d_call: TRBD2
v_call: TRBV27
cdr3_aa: CASSFAGDTGEQFF
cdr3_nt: TGTGCCAGCAGTTTTGCGGGAGATACAGGTGAGCAGTTCTTC

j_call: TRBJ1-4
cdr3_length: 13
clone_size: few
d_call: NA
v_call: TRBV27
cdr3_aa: CASSSQGYEKLFF
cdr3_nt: TGTGCCAGCAGTTCCCAGGGGTACGAAAAACTGTTTTTT

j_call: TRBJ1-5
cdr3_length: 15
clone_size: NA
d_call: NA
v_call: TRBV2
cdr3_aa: CASSPGEFSDQPQHF
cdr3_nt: TGTGCCAGCAGTCCCGGGGAATTTTCGGATCAGCCCCAGCATTTT

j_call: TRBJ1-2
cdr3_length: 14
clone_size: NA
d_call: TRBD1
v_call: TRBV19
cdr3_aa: CASSAGQGSYGYTF
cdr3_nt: TGTGCCAGTAGTGCTGGACAGGGGTCATATGGCTACACCTTC

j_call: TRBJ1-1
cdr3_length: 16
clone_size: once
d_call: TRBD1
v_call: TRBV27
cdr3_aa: CASSLAQQGANTEAFF
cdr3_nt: TGTGCCAGCAGTTTAGCCCAACAGGGGGCGAACACTGAAGCTTTCTTT

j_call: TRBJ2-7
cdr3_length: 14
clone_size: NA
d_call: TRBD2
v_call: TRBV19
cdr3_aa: CASSREGLAYEQYF
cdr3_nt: TGTGCCAGTAGTAGGGAGGGACTCGCCTACGAGCAGTACTTC

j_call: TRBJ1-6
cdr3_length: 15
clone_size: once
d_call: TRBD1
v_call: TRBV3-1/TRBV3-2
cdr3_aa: CASSPFQGENSPLHF
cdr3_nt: TGTGCCAGCAGCCCGTTTCAGGGGGAGAATTCACCCCTCCACTTT

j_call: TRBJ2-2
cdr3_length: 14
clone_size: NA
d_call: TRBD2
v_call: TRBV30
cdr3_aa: CAWRTSGGTGELFF
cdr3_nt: TGTGCCTGGCGGACTAGCGGGGGCACCGGGGAGCTGTTTTTT

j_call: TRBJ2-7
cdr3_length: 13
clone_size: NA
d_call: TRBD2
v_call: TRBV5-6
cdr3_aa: CASSTGGSYEQYF
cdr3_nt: TGTGCCAGCAGCACCGGGGGGTCCTACGAGCAGTACTTC

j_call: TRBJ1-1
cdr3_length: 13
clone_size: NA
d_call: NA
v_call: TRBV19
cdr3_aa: CASQDSWNTEAFF
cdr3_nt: TGTGCCAGTCAGGACAGCTGGAACACTGAAGCTTTCTTT

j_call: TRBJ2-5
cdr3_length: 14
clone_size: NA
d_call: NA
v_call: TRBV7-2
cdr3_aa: CASSSRTAPTAQYF
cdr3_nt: TGTGCCAGCAGCTCAAGGACAGCCCCCACGGCCCAGTACTTC

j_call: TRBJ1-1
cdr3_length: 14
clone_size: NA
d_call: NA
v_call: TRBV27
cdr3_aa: CASSLTGRSTEAFF
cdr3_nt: TGTGCCAGCAGTTTAACAGGGAGATCCACTGAAGCTTTCTTT

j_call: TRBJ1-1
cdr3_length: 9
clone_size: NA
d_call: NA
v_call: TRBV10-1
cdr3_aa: CASTYSAFF
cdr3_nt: TGCGCCAGCACCTACTCCGCTTTCTTT

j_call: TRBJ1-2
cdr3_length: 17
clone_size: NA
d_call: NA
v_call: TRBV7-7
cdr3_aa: CASSPRGAGGMRYGYTF
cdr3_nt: TGTGCCAGCAGCCCCCGAGGGGCAGGAGGGATGAGGTATGGCTACACCTTC

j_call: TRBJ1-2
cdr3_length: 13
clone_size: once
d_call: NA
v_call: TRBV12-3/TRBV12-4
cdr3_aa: CASSFAGGYGYTF
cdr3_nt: TGTGCCAGCAGTTTCGCGGGAGGCTATGGCTACACCTTC

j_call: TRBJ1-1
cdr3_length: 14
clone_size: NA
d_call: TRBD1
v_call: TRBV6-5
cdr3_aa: CASSDSGGATEAFF
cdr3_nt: TGTGCCAGCAGCGACTCAGGGGGCGCGACTGAAGCTTTCTTT

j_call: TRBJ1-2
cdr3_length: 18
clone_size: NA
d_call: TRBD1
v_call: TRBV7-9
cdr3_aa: CASSLAFPDRVEVGGYTF
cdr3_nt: TGTGCCAGCAGCTTAGCCTTTCCGGACAGGGTGGAAGTTGGAGGCTACACCTTC

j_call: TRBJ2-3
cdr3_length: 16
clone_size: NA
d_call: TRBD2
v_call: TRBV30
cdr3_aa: CAWRGGGAGNADTQYF
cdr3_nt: TGTGCCTGGAGGGGCGGGGGGGCAGGAAATGCAGATACGCAGTATTTT

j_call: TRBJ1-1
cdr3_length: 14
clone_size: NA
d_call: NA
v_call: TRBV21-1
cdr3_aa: CASRRGQLNTEAFF
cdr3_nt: TGTGCCAGCAGACGTGGACAGTTGAACACTGAAGCTTTCTTT

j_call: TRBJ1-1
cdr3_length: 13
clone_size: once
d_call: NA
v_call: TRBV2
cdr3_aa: CASGGQPNTEAFF
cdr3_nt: TGTGCCAGCGGCGGACAGCCGAACACTGAAGCTTTCTTT

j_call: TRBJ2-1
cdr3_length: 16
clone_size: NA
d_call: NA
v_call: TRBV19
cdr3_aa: CASSIDGRGPYNEQFF
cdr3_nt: TGTGCCAGTAGTATAGATGGGCGGGGGCCCTACAATGAGCAGTTCTTC

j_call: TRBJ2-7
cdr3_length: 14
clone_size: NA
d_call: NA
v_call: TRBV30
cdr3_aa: CAWSVTSGPYEQYF
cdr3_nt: TGTGCCTGGAGTGTAACCAGCGGACCCTACGAGCAGTACTTC

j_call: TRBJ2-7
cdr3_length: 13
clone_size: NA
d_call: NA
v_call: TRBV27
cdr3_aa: CASISTAGLEQYF
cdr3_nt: TGTGCCAGCATCTCTACGGCAGGACTCGAGCAGTACTTC

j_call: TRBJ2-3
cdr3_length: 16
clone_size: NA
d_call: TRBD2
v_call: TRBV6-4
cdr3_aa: CASSLTSGGEPDTQYF
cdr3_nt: TGTGCCAGCAGCCTGACTAGCGGGGGGGAGCCAGATACGCAGTATTTT

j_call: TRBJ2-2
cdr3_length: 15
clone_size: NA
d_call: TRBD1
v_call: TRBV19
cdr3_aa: CASSIFSGGTGELFF
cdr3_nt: TGTGCCAGTAGTATATTTTCAGGGGGCACCGGGGAGCTGTTTTTT

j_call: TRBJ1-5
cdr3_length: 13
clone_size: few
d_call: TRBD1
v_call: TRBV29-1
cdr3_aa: CSVKGTDNQPQHF
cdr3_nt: TGCAGCGTTAAGGGGACAGACAATCAGCCCCAGCATTTT

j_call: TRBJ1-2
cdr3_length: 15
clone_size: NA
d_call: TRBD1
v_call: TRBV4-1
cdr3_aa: CASSQEYRGRYGYTF
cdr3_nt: TGCGCCAGCAGCCAAGAATACAGGGGTAGATATGGCTACACCTTC

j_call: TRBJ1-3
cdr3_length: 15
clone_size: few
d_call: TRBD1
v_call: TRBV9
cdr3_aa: CASSVNRGGGNTIYF
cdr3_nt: TGTGCCAGCAGCGTAAACAGGGGGGGCGGAAACACCATATATTTT